The present TCR beta chain was sequenced within a study of shared clonotypes between healthy human individuals. Study observations and caveats: Among the subsets, naive ones generally showed larger estimated richness than memory ones.

Deep was the level used in running the assay. Here immunoSEQ multiplex PCR was the method, and the copy in TCRdb shows in-frame clones only, minus some. The data show some 1.4 million clones, roughly 95% seen once. Comment on this clone: Its antigen is not known.

V was shortened by 8 bases and J by 0 bases, with 16 bases between the two germline ends. Germline CDR1 is MNHNY and CDR2 is SVGAGI (reference sequence). This CDR3 has 15 residues. The source is a man aged 25 to 40 in good health. The rearrangement uses TRBV6-6 and TRBJ1-1; a weak D match, TRBD1 (5 bases). Sequencing used naive CD4+ T cells sorted from blood. The sample's subset: CD45RA+ positively selected. The CDR3 DNA sequence: TGTGCCAGCGCTGGGGGTCAGCAGATGAACACTGAAGCTTTCTTT. It is translated as CASAGGQQMNTEAFF.